This T cell receptor (beta chain) was observed in a study of cytomegalovirus exposure and HLA in healthy donors. About this clone itself: Its specificity is not known.

Study outcomes and limitations: Later analysis found that TCR beta chains associated with HLA were more clonally expanded than other, equally common chains.

CDR1 SGHNT and CDR2 YENEEA come from the germline V gene. Trimming cost V 5 bases and J 1 base, with 11 bases left between them. The CDR3 sequence is 15 residues long. The PCR made use of 60 Vbeta and 13 Jbeta primers. Assay: immunoSEQ multiplex PCR; the TCRdb copy retains only in-frame clones and omits some. The sample carries 170,000 or so clones, around 79% recorded once. Sample: PBMCs. The clonotype comes from a woman between 40 and 50 years old in good health and CMV-seronegative. The J gene is TRBJ2-2, the V gene TRBV11-3, with D uncertain. The DNA of the CDR3 is TGTGCCAGCAGCCCGCTCAGAGGGAACACCGGGGAGCTGTTTTTT. Encoded protein: CASSPLRGNTGELFF.